This TCR beta chain emerged from a study of T cell repertoires in cytomegalovirus infection. About the study: Recently described HLA-C-restricted plus well-studied HLA-B-restricted CMV epitopes were used. Carrying CMV and the relevant HLA type showed in public TCR beta signatures.

Points from the study as a whole: Ex vivo, HLA-C-restricted CMV-specific TCR beta clonotypes prevailed over the rest of the response.

From the reads, TCRdb called clonotypes with MiXCR, one entry per CDR3 protein. Of about a million distinct CDR3 sequences in the sample, approximately 31% were seen once. This clonotype occurred many times. The antigen is undetermined. J was trimmed by 7 bases and V by 8 bases; bases with no gene match: 2. Germline-derived CDR1 and CDR2 are SGHVS and FNYEAQ. The length of the CDR3 is 11 residues. The sequencing used cultured CD8+ T cells from PBMCs, collected from culture after CMV antigen stimulation. This TCR came from a human donor in good health (CMV status not recorded). Some clones in this sample may be carry-over from other donors' samples. The V gene is TRBV7-6, the J gene TRBJ2-1, with 7 bases matching TRBD2. CDR3 residues: CASGGGNEQFF. The CDR3 DNA sequence: TGTGCCAGCGGCGGGGGAAATGAGCAGTTCTTC. The full variable domain, rest sourced from reference TRBV7-6 and TRBJ2-1, is GAGVSQSPRYKVTKRGQDVALRCDPISGHVSLYWYRQALGQGPEFLTYFNYEAQQDKSGLPNDRFSAERPEGSISTLTIQRTEQRDSAMYRCASGGGNEQFFGPGTRLTVL.